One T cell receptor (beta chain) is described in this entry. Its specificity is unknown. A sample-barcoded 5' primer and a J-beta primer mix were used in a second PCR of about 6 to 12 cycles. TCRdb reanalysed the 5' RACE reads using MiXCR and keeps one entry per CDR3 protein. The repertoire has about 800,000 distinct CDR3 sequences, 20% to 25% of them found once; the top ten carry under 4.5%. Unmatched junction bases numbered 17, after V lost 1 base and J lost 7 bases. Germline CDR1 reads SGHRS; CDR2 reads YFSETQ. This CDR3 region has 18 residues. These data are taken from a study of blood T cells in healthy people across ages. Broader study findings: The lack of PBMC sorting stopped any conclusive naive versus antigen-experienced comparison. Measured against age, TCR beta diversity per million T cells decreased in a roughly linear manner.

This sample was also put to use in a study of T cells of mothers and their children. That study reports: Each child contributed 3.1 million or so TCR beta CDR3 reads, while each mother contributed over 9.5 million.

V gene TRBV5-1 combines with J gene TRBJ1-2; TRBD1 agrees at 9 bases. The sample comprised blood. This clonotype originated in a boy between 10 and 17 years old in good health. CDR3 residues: CASSLNLGQGGLVGGYTF. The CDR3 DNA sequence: TGCGCCAGCAGCTTGAATTTGGGACAGGGTGGATTGGTCGGTGGCTACACCTTC.